The 7 T cell receptor beta chains listed next were all sequenced from one sample in a study of blood T cell repertoires in COVID-19. This table comes from immunoSEQ multiplex PCR, and its TCRdb copy is limited to in-frame clones, with some not included. The sample holds about 45,000 clones, over 80% seen once. Sequencing was done on a sample of peripheral blood. Source of these receptors: a human donor in a cohort sampled during active COVID-19.

DNA for the CDR3: TGTGCCAGCAGCCCGGGGGGCCGAAACACTGAAGCTTTCTTT. This encodes CASSPGGRNTEAFF. The rearrangement joins TRBV13 to TRBJ1-1; D is perhaps TRBD1 (6 bases). This CDR3 contains 14 residues. V lost 5 bases to trimming and J lost 2 bases, with 12 bases between them. Germline CDR1 is PRHDT and CDR2 is FYEKMQ (reference sequence).

The chain has TRBV9 and TRBJ2-5; 10 nucleotides agree with TRBD1. Trimming at V came to 2 bases and at J to 5 bases, leaving 9 bases not matched to a gene. The CDR3 spans 16 residues. CDR1 SGDLS and CDR2 YYNGEE come from the germline V gene. CDR3 sequence: CASSVTPGQGSETQYF. CDR3 DNA: TGTGCCAGCAGCGTGACCCCGGGACAGGGGTCGGAGACCCAGTACTTC.

V usage is TRBV12-3 or TRBV12-4 and J usage is TRBJ1-5; D not resolved. Trimming stripped 1 base from V and 7 bases from J, with 8 bases between. This CDR3 is built from 13 residues. CDR3 bases: TGTGCCAGCAGTTTAGAGAGGGCCCAGCCCCAGCATTTT. As protein: CASSLERAQPQHF.

This chain links TRBV6-2 or TRBV6-3 with TRBJ1-5; unclear D gene. The germline gives CDR1 MNHEY, CDR2 SVGEGT. The CDR3 covers 16 residues. Trimming stripped 2 bases from V and 0 bases from J, with 11 bases between. The CDR3 DNA is TGTGCCAGCAGTTACAGCCCCGGGGATAGCAATCAGCCCCAGCATTTT. Translated, it gives CASSYSPGDSNQPQHF.

The V gene is TRBV27, the J gene TRBJ2-5; TRBD2 aligns across 9 bases. The CDR3 runs to 12 residues. The germline gives CDR1 MNHEY, CDR2 SMNVEV (reference sequence). The trim removed 8 bases at V and 5 bases at J, leaving 3 bases unmatched. The CDR3 spells CASGAGGETQYF. The CDR3 DNA sequence: TGTGCCAGCGGCGCGGGGGGGGAGACCCAGTACTTC.

This chain connects TRBV7-2 to TRBJ2-1; TRBD2 might be the D (6 bases). Germline V CDR1 and CDR2: SGHTA, FQGNSA. This CDR3 is 15 amino acids long. The V end was cut by 4 bases, the J end by 4 bases, with 14 bases between. CDR3 in DNA: TGTGCCAGCAGCTCCCTCCCGGAGGGATACAATGAGCAGTTCTTC. Amino acid sequence: CASSSLPEGYNEQFF.

This chain joins TRBV5-4 and TRBJ2-1; D unresolved. Looked up from germline, CDR1 is SGHNT and CDR2 is YYREEE (reference sequence). Trimming took off 4 bases at V and 0 bases at J, with 8 bases between the two ends. CDR3 size: 14 residues. This CDR3 reads CASSLKSSYNEQFF. The CDR3 DNA reads as TGTGCCAGCAGCCTAAAGAGCTCCTACAATGAGCAGTTCTTC.